What follows are 8 T cell receptor beta chains derived from one specimen sequenced in a study of neoadjuvant nivolumab and ipilimumab in lung cancer. The assay was immunoSEQ multiplex PCR, and TCRdb's table has in-frame clones only and misses some. The sample yields 30,000 to 35,000 clones, just over 90% seen once. This specimen consisted of peripheral blood, obtained after neoadjuvant nivolumab, alone or with ipilimumab, at or shortly before surgery. Every receptor here comes from an adult with non-small cell lung cancer.

In this sample, this clone turned up once. The rearrangement uses TRBV4-2 and TRBJ2-3, with 9 positions matching TRBD2. Germline V lookup: CDR1 LGHNA, CDR2 YNFKEQ. This CDR3 has 16 residues. V was clipped by 0 bases and J by 8 bases; unmatched bases: 9. CDR3 nucleotides: TGTGCCAGCAGCCAAGAGTTAGCTAGCGGGACTGCTACGCAGTATTTT. Translation gives CASSQELASGTATQYF.

This clone was recorded once. The rearrangement links TRBV6-5 to TRBJ1-5, with a tentative D call TRBD1 (5 bases). CDR1 MNHEY and CDR2 SVGAGI come from the germline V gene. V lost 0 bases, J lost 4 bases, and 13 bases lay in between. The CDR3 length is 16 residues. The CDR3 here is CASSYSPGGANQPQHF. CDR3 nucleotide sequence: TGTGCCAGCAGTTACTCTCCGGGAGGGGCAAATCAGCCCCAGCATTTT.

This clone showed up just a few times. This sequence joins TRBV29-1 and TRBJ2-4; TRBD1 agrees at 10 bases. Trimming cost V 7 bases and J 7 bases; bases outside gene matches: 4. The CDR3 consists of 12 residues. Germline CDR1 is SQVTM and CDR2 is ANQGSEA. The CDR3 spells CSGGTGDNIQYF. The CDR3 nucleotides read TGCAGCGGCGGGACAGGGGACAACATTCAGTACTTC.

The chain has TRBV6-1 and TRBJ1-1; D is undetermined. Germline CDR1 and CDR2: MNHNS and SASEGT. V gave up 4 bases and J gave up 3 bases, with 9 bases separating them. CDR3 size: 13 residues. The CDR3 loop reads CASSVSGYTEAFF. DNA for the CDR3: TGTGCCAGCAGTGTGAGCGGGTACACTGAAGCTTTCTTT.

The genes are TRBV7-2 and TRBJ2-3; tentatively, D is TRBD2 (6 bases). The CDR3 covers 15 residues. Germline V CDR1 and CDR2: SGHTA, FQGNSA. Trimming left V 8 bases short and J 10 bases short, with 25 bases between. This CDR3 reads CASDGGAGHDRAQYF. The CDR3 region has the DNA TGTGCCAGCGACGGAGGGGCAGGGCACGATCGAGCGCAGTATTTT. The full variable domain, with the rest looked up from reference TRBV7-2 and TRBJ2-3, is GAGVSQSPSNKVTEKGKDVELRCDPISGHTALYWYRQSLGQGLEFLIYFQGNSAPDKSGLPSDRFSAERTGGSVSTLTIQRTQQEDSAVYLCASDGGAGHDRAQYFGPGTRLTVL.

The rearrangement links TRBV5-1 to TRBJ2-7; 10 positions agree with TRBD1. Germline loops: CDR1 SGHRS, CDR2 YFSETQ. The V gene end was trimmed by 0 bases and the J gene end by 6 bases; junction bases not matched to a gene: 9. CDR3 size: 16 residues. Written as DNA, the CDR3 is TGCGCCAGCAGCTTGGTTAGTGGGACAGGGGTAAGCGAGCAGTACTTC. Translating it yields CASSLVSGTGVSEQYF.

The chain is built from TRBV5-1 and TRBJ1-4; no clear D. V gave up 4 bases and J gave up 5 bases, with 9 bases separating them. The V gene's germline CDR1 is SGHRS and CDR2 YFSETQ. The CDR3 loop spans 13 amino acids. CDR3 in amino acids: CASSLDSNEKLFF. The CDR3 DNA reads TGCGCCAGCAGCCTGGACTCGAATGAAAAACTGTTTTTT. Based on the CDR3 plus reference TRBV5-1 and TRBJ1-4, the full variable domain is KAGVTQTPRYLIKTRGQQVTLSCSPISGHRSVSWYQQTPGQGLQFLFEYFSETQRNKGNFPGRFSGRQFSNSRSEMNVSTLELGDSALYLCASSLDSNEKLFFGSGTQLSVL.

This chain joins TRBV28 and TRBJ1-4; D call uncertain. This CDR3 has 14 amino acids. Germline loops: CDR1 MDHEN, CDR2 SYDVKM. V dropped 5 bases and J dropped 7 bases, with 14 bases sitting between them. In nucleotides, the CDR3 is TGTGCCAGCAGTGCACCAGTCGAAGGTGAAAAACTGTTTTTT. Translation: CASSAPVEGEKLFF.